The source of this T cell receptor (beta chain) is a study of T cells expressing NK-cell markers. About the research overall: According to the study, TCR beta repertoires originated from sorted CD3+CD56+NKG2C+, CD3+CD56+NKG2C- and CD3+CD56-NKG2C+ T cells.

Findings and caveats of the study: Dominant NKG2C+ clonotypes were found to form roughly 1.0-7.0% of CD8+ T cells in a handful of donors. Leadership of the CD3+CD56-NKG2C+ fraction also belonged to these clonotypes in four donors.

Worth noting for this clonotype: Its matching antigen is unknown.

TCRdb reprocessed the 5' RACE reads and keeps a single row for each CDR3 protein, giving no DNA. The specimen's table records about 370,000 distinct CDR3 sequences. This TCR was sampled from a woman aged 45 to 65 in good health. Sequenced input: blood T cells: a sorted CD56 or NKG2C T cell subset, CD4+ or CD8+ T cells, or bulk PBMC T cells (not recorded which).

The CDR3 is CASRHDALTQYF. This rearrangement joins TRBV5-1 to TRBJ2-3. Germline CDR1 is SGHRS and CDR2 is YFSETQ. This CDR3 is built from 12 residues.